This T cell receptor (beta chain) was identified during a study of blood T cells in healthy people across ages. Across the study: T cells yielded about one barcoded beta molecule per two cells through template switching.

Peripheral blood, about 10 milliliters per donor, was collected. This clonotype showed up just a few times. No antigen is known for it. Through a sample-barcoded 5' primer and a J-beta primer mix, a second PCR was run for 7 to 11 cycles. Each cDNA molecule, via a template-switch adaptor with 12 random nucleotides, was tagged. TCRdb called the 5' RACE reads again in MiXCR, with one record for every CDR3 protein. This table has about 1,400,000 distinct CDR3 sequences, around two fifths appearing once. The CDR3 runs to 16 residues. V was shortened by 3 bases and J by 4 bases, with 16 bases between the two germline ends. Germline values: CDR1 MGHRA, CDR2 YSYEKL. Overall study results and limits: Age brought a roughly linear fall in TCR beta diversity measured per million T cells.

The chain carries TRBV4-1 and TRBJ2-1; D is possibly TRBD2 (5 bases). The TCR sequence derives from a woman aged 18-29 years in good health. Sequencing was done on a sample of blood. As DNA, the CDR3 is TGCGCCAGCAGCCAGTCAGGAGGCCTTGATTACAATGAGCAGTTCTTC. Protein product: CASSQSGGLDYNEQFF.